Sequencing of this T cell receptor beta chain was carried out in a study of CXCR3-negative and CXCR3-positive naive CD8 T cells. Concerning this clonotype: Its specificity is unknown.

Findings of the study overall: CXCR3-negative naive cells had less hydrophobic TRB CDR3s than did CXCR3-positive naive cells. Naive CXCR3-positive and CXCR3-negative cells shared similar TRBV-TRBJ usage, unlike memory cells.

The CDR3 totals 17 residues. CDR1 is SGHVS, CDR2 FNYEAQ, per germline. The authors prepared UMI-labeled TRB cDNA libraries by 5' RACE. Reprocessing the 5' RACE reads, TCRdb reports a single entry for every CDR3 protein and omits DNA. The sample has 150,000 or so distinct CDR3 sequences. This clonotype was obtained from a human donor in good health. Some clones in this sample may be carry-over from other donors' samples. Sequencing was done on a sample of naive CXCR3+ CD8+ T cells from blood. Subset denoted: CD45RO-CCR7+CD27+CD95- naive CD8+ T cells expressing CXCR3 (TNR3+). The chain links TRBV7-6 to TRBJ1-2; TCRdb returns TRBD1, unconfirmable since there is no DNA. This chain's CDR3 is CASSPRTGSTEDYGYTF.